This T cell receptor (beta chain) is drawn from a study of shared clonotypes between healthy human individuals. Repertoires were generated with immunoSEQ multiplex PCR, while TCRdb's copy carries only in-frame clones and drops some. The repertoire has about a million clones, around 76% of them found once; the top ten carry about 1.4%. The CDR3 covers 15 residues. The V end lost 2 bases, the J end lost 2 bases, and 13 bases lay between the germline ends. Germline loops: CDR1 SGHRS, CDR2 YFSETQ. The rearrangement links TRBV5-1 to TRBJ2-5; D gene uncertain. What was sequenced was memory CD4+ T cells sorted from blood. Subset: CD45RA-negative fraction. This sequence originates from a young man in good health. The CDR3 bases are TGCGCCAGCAGCTTACAAGGCAACACACAAGAGACCCAGTACTTC. Amino acids: CASSLQGNTQETQYF.